This T cell receptor beta chain comes out of a study of T cell responses to AZD1222 COVID-19 vaccine. Using immunoSEQ multiplex PCR, the repertoire was profiled, and TCRdb retains in-frame clones only, with some absent. Of about 150,000 clones in the sample, about 91% were seen once. The TCR was taken from an adult in good health. The specimen comprised peripheral blood, sampled on day 0 of AZD1222 vaccination.

CDR3 sequence (DNA): TGTGCCAGCAGCTCCACCGATAGGCCAGATACGCAGTATTTT. This encodes CASSSTDRPDTQYF. This chain uses TRBV7-3 with TRBJ2-3; D gene uncertain. CDR1 SGHTA and CDR2 FQGTGA come from the germline V gene. This CDR3 contains 14 residues. Trimming shortened V by 4 bases and J by 4 bases, and 12 bases separated the two germline ends.